A single sample is the source of the 6 T cell receptor delta chains below, sequenced in a study of γδ T cells in repeated Plasmodium falciparum infection. TCRdb reanalysed the multiplex PCR reads via CATT. The repertoire holds some 100,000 delta-chain clones, with more than 1.4% as singletons. Gammadelta T cells were flow-sorted from PBMC into Vgamma9/Vdelta2+ and Vdelta2-negative populations for bulk analysis. Sequencing was carried out using gamma-delta T cells from blood. The origin of the receptors is a pool of human donors (malaria-infected and uninfected, not separated).

This clone was seen many times. TCRdb shows a much larger clone's protein in place of this DNA's translation, and the two differ at residue 4, likely through a read error; the protein shown is translated from the DNA. The V gene is TRDV2, the J gene TRDJ1; no reliable D call. The J gene comes from matching the DNA to germline here; TCRdb lacks it. The CDR3 has 17 amino acids. Germline assignment: CDR1 GEAIGNYY and CDR2 EKD. CDR3 in amino acids: CACGTVDKGTHTDKLIF. For the CDR3, the DNA is TGTGCCTGTGGCACCGTCGATAAAGGTACACACACCGATAAACTCATCTTT.

This clone was seen a handful of times. This likely stems from a read error, as it lies one base from a far larger clone. The sample carries other DNA sequences with the same CDR3. This chain connects TRDV2 to TRDJ1, with TRDD3 matching over 11 bases. CDR1 GEAIGNYY and CDR2 EKD come from the germline V gene. The CDR3 consists of 16 residues. CDR3 sequence: CACEAGGYLGTDKLIF. CDR3 DNA: TGTGCCTGTGAGGCTGGGGGATACCTCGGCACCGATAAACTCATCTTC.

This clone came up a few times. TCRdb lists the protein of a much larger clone for this DNA, which differs at residue 3, so this is likely a read error; the protein given here is translated from the DNA itself. The V gene is TRDV2, the J gene TRDJ1; D is unclear. Germline assignment: CDR1 GEAIGNYY and CDR2 EKD. The CDR3 is 16 residues long. For the CDR3, the DNA is TGTGCCTATGACACCTTGGTTGGCCCTCACACCGATAAACTCATCTTT. It encodes CAYDTLVGPHTDKLIF.

This clone was detected many times. This sequence joins TRDV1 and TRDJ1, with D perhaps matching TRDD2 (6 bases). The CDR3 is 18 amino acids. Trimming cost V 0 bases and J 0 bases, with 17 bases left between them. Germline CDR1 TSWWSYY, CDR2 QGS. As DNA, the CDR3 is TGTGCTCTTGGGGAACTAGATGATCCTACCGTGTACACCGATAAACTCATCTTT. This codes for CALGELDDPTVYTDKLIF.

This clone has only a few counts. The amino acid sequence in TCRdb belongs to a much larger clone and departs from this DNA's translation at residue 5, likely a sequencing read error; the sequence shown is translated from the DNA. The gene calls are TRDV3 and TRDJ1; D not certain. Trimming removed 4 bases from V and 0 bases from J, with 15 bases in between. The CDR3 contains 14 residues. Germline CDR1 reads TVYSNPD; CDR2 reads GDNSRS (reference sequence). In DNA form, the CDR3 reads TGTGCCTCCCAGAGGGGTTTGTACACCGATAAACTCATCTTT. It encodes CASQRGLYTDKLIF.

Details on this clone: The protein recorded in TCRdb matches a much larger clone and deviates from this DNA's translation at residue 6, suggesting a read error; the protein here is obtained by translating the DNA. The chain recombines TRDV1 with TRDJ1; 12 nucleotides agree with TRDD3. Because TCRdb records no J gene, it was assigned here through a match of the DNA to germline. The V gene end was trimmed by 3 bases and the J gene end by 1 base; junction bases not matched to a gene: 18. This CDR3 is 21 amino acids long. The germline CDR1 and CDR2 sequences are TSWWSYY and QGS. CDR3 DNA: TGTGCTCTTGGGGACCTCCCTAGAGGGCTGGGGGATACGATGCGCACCGATAAACTCATCTTT. Protein sequence: CALGDLPRGLGDTMRTDKLIF.